A single sample is the source of the 13 T cell receptor beta chains below, sequenced in a study of blood T cell repertoires in COVID-19 (TCRdb year 2020). The receptor library was made with the immunoSEQ multiplex PCR assay. TCRdb retrieved this table from immuneACCESS and kept in-frame rearrangements only. Not all clones are present; in checked studies, unresolved V genes account for under half, and no reason is known for the remainder. This sample is represented by 150,000 to 200,000 clones; just under 90% of them were singletons. The leading ten clones occupy 3% to 4.5% of the sample. The sequencing input was peripheral blood. Source of these receptors: a man aged 18 to 29 with active or convalescent COVID-19.

The chain recombines TRBV27 with TRBJ1-5; TRBD1 matches at 8 bases. V shed 0 bases, J shed 5 bases, and the junction held 3 bases outside the gene matches. The germline CDR1 and CDR2 sequences are MNHEY and SMNVEV (reference sequence). The CDR3 is 15 amino acids. This chain's CDR3 is CASSLSAGGHQPQHF. The CDR3 coding sequence is TGTGCCAGCAGTTTATCAGCAGGGGGCCATCAGCCCCAGCATTTT.

In this sample, this clone turned up once. This chain uses TRBV5-4 with TRBJ1-2; 9 positions agree with TRBD1. V dropped 4 bases and J dropped 5; count of bases not matched to a gene: 6. The V gene's germline CDR1 is SGHNT and CDR2 YYREEE (reference sequence). CDR3 length equals 14 residues. CDR3 protein: CASSQPDRGYGYTF. The CDR3 DNA reads TGTGCCAGCAGCCAGCCGGACAGGGGATATGGCTACACCTTC. Based on the CDR3 plus reference TRBV5-4 and TRBJ1-2, the full variable domain is ETGVTQSPTHLIKTRGQQVTLRCSSQSGHNTVSWYQQALGQGPQFIFQYYREEENGRGNFPPRFSGLQFPNYSSELNVNALELDDSALYLCASSQPDRGYGYTFGSGTRLTVV.

The chain employs TRBV2 and TRBJ1-1; D is undetermined. Trimming removed 10 bases at V and 2 bases at J, with 11 bases between. CDR3 length: 12 amino acids. Germline assignment: CDR1 SNHLY and CDR2 FYNNEI. CDR3 region: CATLILNTEAFF. The DNA of the CDR3 is TGTGCCACCTTAATACTAAACACTGAAGCTTTCTTT. The variable domain in full, with the rest retrieved from reference TRBV2 and TRBJ1-1, is EPEVTQTPSHQVTQMGQEVILRCVPISNHLYFYWYRQILGQKVEFLVSFYNNEISEKSEIFDDQFSVERPDGSNFTLKIRSTKLEDSAMYFCATLILNTEAFFGQGTRLTVV.

The genes are TRBV29-1 and TRBJ1-1; D call uncertain. CDR1 and CDR2 from the germline V gene are SQVTM and ANQGSEA. CDR3 size: 10 residues. The germline V and J ends were trimmed by 7 bases and 3 bases, with 6 bases remaining between them. CDR3: CSARDTEAFF. In DNA form, the CDR3 reads TGCAGCGCTCGGGACACTGAAGCTTTCTTT. The full variable domain, rest sourced from reference TRBV29-1 and TRBJ1-1, is SAVISQKPSRDICQRGTSLTIQCQVDSQVTMMFWYRQQPGQSLTLIATANQGSEATYESGFVIDKFPISRPNLTFSTLTVSNMSPEDSSIYLCSARDTEAFFGQGTRLTVV.

The rearrangement joins TRBV4-2 to TRBJ1-4; TRBD1 might be the D (6 bases). V was trimmed by 4 bases and J by 6 bases, leaving 12 bases between them. The CDR3 has 14 residues. CDR1 LGHNA and CDR2 YNFKEQ come from the germline V gene. As DNA, the CDR3 is TGTGCCAGCAGCCTCAGGGGTGGAGATGAAAAACTGTTTTTT. As protein: CASSLRGGDEKLFF.

The rearrangement links TRBV19 to TRBJ1-2; possible D gene TRBD1, 6 bases. The CDR3 totals 16 residues. The V and J ends lost 3 bases and 6 bases respectively, with 20 bases between them. Germline CDR1 is LNHDA and CDR2 is SQIVND (reference sequence). The CDR3: CASSIHGAGVRDGYTF. In DNA form, the CDR3 reads TGTGCCAGTAGTATTCATGGAGCAGGGGTAAGGGATGGCTACACCTTC.

The table lists this clone with a few counts. The chain joins TRBV7-2 to TRBJ2-3; TRBD1 aligns across 7 bases. Germline CDR1 SGHTA, CDR2 FQGNSA. The CDR3 loop spans 13 amino acids. The ends lost 9 bases at V and 2 bases at J; junction bases unmatched: 5. The CDR3 loop is CASRDSNTDTQYF. CDR3 bases: TGTGCCAGTCGGGACAGCAACACAGATACGCAGTATTTT.

This chain joins TRBV30 and TRBJ1-2; D gene ambiguous. Per germline, CDR1 GTSNPN and CDR2 SVGIG (reference sequence). CDR3 size: 15 residues. With 2 bases removed from V and 0 bases from J, the gap between germline ends came to 13 bases. CDR3 bases: TGTGCCTGGAGTCTCGATACGGTGGCTAACTATGGCTACACCTTC. Encoded protein: CAWSLDTVANYGYTF. The entire variable domain, with the rest obtained from reference TRBV30 and TRBJ1-2, is as follows: SQTIHQWPATLVQPVGSPLSLECTVEGTSNPNLYWYRQAAGRGLQLLFYSVGIGQISSEVPQNLSASRPQDRQFILSSKKLLLSDSGFYLCAWSLDTVANYGYTFGSGTRLTVV.

The chain employs TRBV7-2 and TRBJ1-3, with D unclear. V was shortened by 4 bases and J by 0 bases, with 4 bases between the two germline ends. The germline gives CDR1 SGHTA, CDR2 FQGNSA. CDR3 length: 13 residues. CDR3 sequence: CASSSFSGNTIYF. In DNA form, the CDR3 reads TGTGCCAGCAGCTCATTCTCTGGAAACACCATATATTTT.

The chain couples TRBV7-3 to TRBJ2-7; D is unclear. The CDR3 runs 13 residues. Germline V gives CDR1 SGHTA, CDR2 FQGTGA. V shed 1 base and J shed 4 bases, with 8 bases lying between them. CDR3 loop: CASSLSSQYEQYF. DNA of the CDR3: TGTGCCAGCAGCTTAAGTAGCCAATACGAGCAGTACTTC.

The chain carries TRBV6-5 and TRBJ2-7; 7 bases are shared with TRBD2. The V gene end was trimmed by 10 bases and the J gene end by 1 base; junction bases not matched to a gene: 7. The CDR3 is 13 amino acids. CDR1 and CDR2 (germline): MNHEY, SVGAGI. The CDR3 loop is CATGGGVSYEQYV. CDR3 bases: TGTGCCACAGGTGGGGGGGTGTCCTACGAGCAGTACGTC.

This sequence joins TRBV6-2 or TRBV6-3 and TRBJ2-5, with D perhaps TRBD1 (6 bases). The germline V and J ends were trimmed by 2 bases and 5 bases, with 18 bases remaining between them. This CDR3 is 16 amino acids long. Germline lookup yields CDR1 MNHEY and CDR2 SVGEGT. The CDR3 spells CASSYDPQGEGETQYF. DNA of the CDR3: TGTGCCAGCAGTTACGACCCACAGGGAGAAGGGGAGACCCAGTACTTC.

The rearrangement links TRBV13 to TRBJ1-1; D is possibly TRBD1 (5 bases). This CDR3 comprises 12 residues. Trimming shortened V by 1 base and J by 8 bases, and 8 bases separated the two germline ends. Germline V gene sequence: CDR1 PRHDT, CDR2 FYEKMQ (reference sequence). The CDR3 spells CASSLVAGEAFF. The CDR3 coding sequence is TGTGCCAGCAGCTTAGTGGCAGGGGAAGCTTTCTTT.